A selection of T cell receptor beta chains follows, all from one sample in a study of identical twins. From the 5' RACE reads, TCRdb called clonotypes with MiXCR, one entry per CDR3 protein. The sample carries 600,000 to 850,000 distinct CDR3 sequences, about 20% recorded once. The same sample was also used in a study of T cells expressing NK-cell markers.

Sequences were obtained from PBMCs. These receptors were obtained from a woman aged 18-29 years in good health. Each CDR3 is given with its conserved first and last residue.

V: TRBV5-6
CDR3: CASNPGQGTKTQYF

V: TRBV6-1
CDR3: CASRLGGTADYGYTF

V: TRBV5-6
CDR3: CASSLSGQGALSYEQYF

V: TRBV7-9
CDR3: CASSAPGRGGELFF

V: TRBV12-3/TRBV12-4
CDR3: CASSILQGKFF

V: TRBV3-1
CDR3: CASSQDRAEGEAFF

V: TRBV10-3
CDR3: CAISRLNEDTQYF

V: TRBV5-6
CDR3: CASSLRLEWTNEQFF

V: TRBV12-3/TRBV12-4
CDR3: CASIHTAGGGTEAFF

V: TRBV10-3
CDR3: CAISEMVGGFTYEQYF

V: TRBV11-2
CDR3: CASSLERNWDNEQFF

V: TRBV10-3
CDR3: CAISESMGGADTQYF

V: TRBV6-2/TRBV6-3
CDR3: CASTRKVASPNEQFF

V: TRBV29-1
CDR3: CSVGRGEGTEAFF

V: TRBV30
CDR3: CAWSGRYEQYF

V: TRBV7-9
CDR3: CASSPNRVPETQYF

V: TRBV20-1
CDR3: CSARDRRRTSGANVLTF